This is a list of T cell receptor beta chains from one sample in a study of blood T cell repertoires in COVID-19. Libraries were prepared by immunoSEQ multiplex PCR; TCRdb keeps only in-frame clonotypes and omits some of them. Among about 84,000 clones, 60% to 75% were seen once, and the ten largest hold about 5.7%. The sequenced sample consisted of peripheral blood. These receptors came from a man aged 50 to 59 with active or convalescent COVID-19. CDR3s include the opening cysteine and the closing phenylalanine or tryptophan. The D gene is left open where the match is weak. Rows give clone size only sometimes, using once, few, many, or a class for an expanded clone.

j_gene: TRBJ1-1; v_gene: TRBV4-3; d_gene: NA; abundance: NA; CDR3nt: TGCGCCAGCAGCCAAGATTTAAGGCAGGGGCGGACTGAAGCTTTCTTT; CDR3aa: CASSQDLRQGRTEAFF
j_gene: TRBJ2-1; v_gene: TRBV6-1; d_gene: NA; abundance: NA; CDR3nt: TGTGCCAGCAGTGAATCGGGGAAATACAATGAGCAGTTCTTC; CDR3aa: CASSESGKYNEQFF
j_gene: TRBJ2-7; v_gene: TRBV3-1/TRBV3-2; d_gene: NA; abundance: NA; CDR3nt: TGTGCCAGCAGCCAAGCGAGGGGCGGGGCCCTCTCCTACGAGCAGTACTTC; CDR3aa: CASSQARGGALSYEQYF
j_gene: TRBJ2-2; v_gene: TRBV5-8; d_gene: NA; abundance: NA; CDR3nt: TGTGCCAGCAGCTTAGCAACGAACACCGGGGAGCTGTTTTTT; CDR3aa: CASSLATNTGELFF
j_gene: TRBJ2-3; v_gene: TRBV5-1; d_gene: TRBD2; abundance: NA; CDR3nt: TGCGCCAGCAGCTTGGCCCCTAAGGCGACTAGCGGGGGTGCGGGTACGCAGTATTTT; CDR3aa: CASSLAPKATSGGAGTQYF
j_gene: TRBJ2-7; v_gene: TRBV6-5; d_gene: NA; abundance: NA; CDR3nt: TGTGCCAGCAGTTACTCGGAGGGGTCCTACGAGCAGTACTTC; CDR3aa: CASSYSEGSYEQYF
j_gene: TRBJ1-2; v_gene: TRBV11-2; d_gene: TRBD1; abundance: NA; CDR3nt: TGTGCCAGCAGCCGCCCAGGGACAGGGGACTATGGCTACACCTTC; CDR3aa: CASSRPGTGDYGYTF
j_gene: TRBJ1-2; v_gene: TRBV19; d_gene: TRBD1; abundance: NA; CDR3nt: TGTGCCAGTAAAAACGGACAGGGGAACTATGGCTACACCTTC; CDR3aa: CASKNGQGNYGYTF
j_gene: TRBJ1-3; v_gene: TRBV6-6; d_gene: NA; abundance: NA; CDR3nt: TGTGCCAGCAGTTACTCGCTCAGATCTGGAAACACCATATATTTT; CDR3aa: CASSYSLRSGNTIYF
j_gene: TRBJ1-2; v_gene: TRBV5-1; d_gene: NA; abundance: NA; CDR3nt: TGCGCCAGCAGGCGGCCGGTCGAGGGACTGGGGGGCTACACCTTC; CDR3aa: CASRRPVEGLGGYTF
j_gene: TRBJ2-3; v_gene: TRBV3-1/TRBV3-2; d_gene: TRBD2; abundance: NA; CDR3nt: TGTGCCAGCAGCCAAGAGAGAGGGGCTAGCGGGGGGGCAGATACGCAGTATTTT; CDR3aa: CASSQERGASGGADTQYF
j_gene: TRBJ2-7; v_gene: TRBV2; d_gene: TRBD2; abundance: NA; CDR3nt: TGTGCCAGCAGTGAACGGGGGGGGAGTGGCTACGAGCAGTACTTC; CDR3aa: CASSERGGSGYEQYF
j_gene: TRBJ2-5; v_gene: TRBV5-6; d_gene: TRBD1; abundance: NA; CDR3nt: TGTGCCAGCAGCTACCGGACAGGGGCTGTACGAGAGACCCAGTACTTC; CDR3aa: CASSYRTGAVRETQYF
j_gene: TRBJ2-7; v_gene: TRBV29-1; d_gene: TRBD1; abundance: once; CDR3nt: TGCAGCGCCCTCACCGTACAGGGGGCGGAAGAGCAGTACTTC; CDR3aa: CSALTVQGAEEQYF